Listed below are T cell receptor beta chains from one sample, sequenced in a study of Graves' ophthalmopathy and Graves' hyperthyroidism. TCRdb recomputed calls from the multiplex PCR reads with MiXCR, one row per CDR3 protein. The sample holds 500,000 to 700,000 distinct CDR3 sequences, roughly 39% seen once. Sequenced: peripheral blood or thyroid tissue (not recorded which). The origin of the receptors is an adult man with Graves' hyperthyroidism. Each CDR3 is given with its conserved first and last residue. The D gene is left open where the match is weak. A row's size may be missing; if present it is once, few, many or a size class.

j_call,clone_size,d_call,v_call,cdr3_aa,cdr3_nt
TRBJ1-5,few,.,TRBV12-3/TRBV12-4,CASRQGGASNQPQHF,TGTGCCAGCAGACAAGGGGGTGCGAGCAATCAGCCCCAGCATTTT
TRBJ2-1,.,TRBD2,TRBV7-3,CASSLTSGGADEQFF,TGTGCCAGCAGCTTGACTAGCGGGGGGGCTGATGAGCAGTTCTTC
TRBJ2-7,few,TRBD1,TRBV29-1,CSVEVPGGYEQYF,TGCAGCGTTGAGGTCCCAGGGGGCTACGAGCAGTACTTC
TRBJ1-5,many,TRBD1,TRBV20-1,CSAPGQGVLPQHF,TGCAGTGCTCCTGGACAGGGGGTCTTGCCCCAGCATTTT
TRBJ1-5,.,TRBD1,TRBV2,CASSDRTGSNQPQHF,TGTGCCAGCAGTGATAGGACAGGGAGCAATCAGCCCCAGCATTTT
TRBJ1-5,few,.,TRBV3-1,CASSQGGGDQPQHF,TGTGCCAGCAGCCAAGGGGGAGGGGATCAGCCCCAGCATTTT
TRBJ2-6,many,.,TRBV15,CATGGGANVLTF,TGTGCCACAGGGGGGGGGGCCAACGTCCTGACTTTC
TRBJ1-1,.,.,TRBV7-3,CASSRFWGTEAFF,TGTGCCAGCAGCCGATTCTGGGGAACTGAAGCTTTCTTT
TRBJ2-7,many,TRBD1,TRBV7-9,CASRGQGRNEQYF,TGTGCCAGCAGGGGACAGGGGAGGAACGAGCAGTACTTC
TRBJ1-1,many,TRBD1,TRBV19,CASSTGGSGTEAFF,TGTGCCAGTAGCACAGGGGGCTCTGGCACTGAAGCTTTCTTT
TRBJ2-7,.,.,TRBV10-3,CAISKPGQGYEQYF,TGTGCCATCAGTAAACCGGGACAAGGATACGAGCAGTACTTC
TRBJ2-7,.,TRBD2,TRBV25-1,CASRGGSGRSYEQYF,TGTGCCAGCCGAGGGGGAAGCGGGAGGTCCTACGAGCAGTACTTC
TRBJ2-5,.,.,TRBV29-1,CSVVREMELKTQYF,TGCAGCGTTGTTCGGGAGATGGAGCTGAAGACTCAGTACTTC
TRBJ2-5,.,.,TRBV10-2,CASRAPFQETQYF,TGCGCCAGCAGGGCCCCTTTCCAAGAGACCCAGTACTTC
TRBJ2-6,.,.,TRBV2,CASSEDAGLGSGANVLTF,TGTGCCAGCAGTGAAGACGCAGGGTTGGGCTCTGGGGCCAACGTCCTGACTTTC